What follows are 28 T cell receptor beta chains derived from one specimen sequenced in a study of T cells in Graves' hyperthyroidism and ophthalmopathy. Amplification yielded TCR beta CDR3 regions, with RNA transcripts as the source. TCR CDR3 underwent first-round RT-PCR with the HTBI primer set. MiXCR, applied by TCRdb to the multiplex PCR reads, yields one record per CDR3 protein. Of 490,000 or so distinct CDR3 sequences listed, approximately 16% were seen once; the top ten hold approximately 30%. Material for sequencing was blood. These receptors all come from a young woman with Graves' ophthalmopathy.

In its sample, this clonotype was seen many times. The rearrangement links TRBV18 to TRBJ2-5, with D unresolved. Germline V gene lookup returns CDR1 KGHSH and CDR2 LQKENI. The CDR3 runs to 11 residues. Trimming removed 8 bases at V and 5 bases at J, with 9 bases between. The CDR3 DNA is TGTGCCAGCACCCCGCAGGAGACCCAGTACTTC. The encoded protein is CASTPQETQYF.

This clonotype was seen repeatedly, ten times or more. V and J are TRBV20-1 and TRBJ1-1; D uncertain. Trimming removed 5 bases from V and 3 bases from J, with 13 bases in between. The CDR3 is 13 amino acids. The germline V gene encodes CDR1 DFQATT and CDR2 SNEGSKA (reference sequence). The CDR3 reads CSAGTTDYTEAFF. The CDR3 coding sequence is TGCAGTGCTGGAACCACAGATTACACTGAAGCTTTCTTT.

The V call is TRBV4-3, the J call TRBJ2-1, with D unclear. Looked up from germline, CDR1 is LGHNA and CDR2 is YSLEER. With 1 base removed from V and 5 bases from J, the gap between germline ends came to 15 bases. CDR3 size: 16 residues. As DNA, the CDR3 is TGCGCCAGCAGCCAAGTTAAGGCTACAGATAACAATGAGCAGTTCTTC. Amino acid sequence: CASSQVKATDNNEQFF.

The table lists this clonotype with many counts. The V call is TRBV28, the J call TRBJ2-1; maybe TRBD1 (5 bases). The germline V gene encodes CDR1 MDHEN and CDR2 SYDVKM. The CDR3 covers 12 residues. V dropped 6 bases and J dropped 4 bases, with 7 bases sitting between them. CDR3: CASSTGYNEQFF. In DNA, the CDR3 is TGTGCCAGCAGCACAGGATACAATGAGCAGTTCTTC.

This clonotype was observed a handful of times. Written as DNA, the CDR3 is TGCGCCAGCAGCCAAGAATCAACAGCCATACAAGAGACCCAGTACTTC. It translates to CASSQESTAIQETQYF. The V and J genes are TRBV4-3 and TRBJ2-5; no clear D. Germline V gives CDR1 LGHNA, CDR2 YSLEER. Deletions cut 0 bases from V and 2 bases from J, with 13 bases between. The CDR3 is 16 residues long.

In this sample, this clonotype turned up many times. The rearrangement links TRBV7-2 to TRBJ2-1; unclear D gene. CDR1 and CDR2 from the germline V gene are SGHTA and FQGNSA. CDR3 length equals 12 residues. The ends were cut back, 0 bases at V and 11 bases at J, with 8 bases in the middle. CDR3 nucleotide sequence: TGTGCCAGCAGCTTAGCTCTGGGTCAGCAGTTCTTC. It encodes CASSLALGQQFF.

This clonotype was seen only a few times. DNA of the CDR3: TGTGCCAGCAGCGATGGACTAGCGGGTATCGACGAGCAGTACTTC. It encodes CASSDGLAGIDEQYF. The genes are TRBV14 and TRBJ2-7; 11 bases line up with TRBD2. V lost 5 bases and J lost 5; bases outside the gene matches: 8. The CDR3 runs to 15 residues. The germline V gene encodes CDR1 SGHDN and CDR2 FVKESK.

The table lists this clonotype with a few counts. The chain joins TRBV20-1 to TRBJ1-5; D is perhaps TRBD1 (5 bases). From germline, CDR1 is DFQATT and CDR2 SNEGSKA (reference sequence). The CDR3 runs 11 residues. V was clipped by 6 bases and J by 6 bases, with 9 bases between them. CDR3: CSASQGQPQHF. DNA of the CDR3: TGCAGTGCGTCGCAGGGTCAGCCCCAGCATTTT.

This chain connects TRBV12-3 or TRBV12-4 to TRBJ2-5; maybe TRBD2 (6 bases). The V gene lost 5 bases and the J gene lost 5 bases, with 15 bases spanning the gap. The CDR3 contains 14 residues. In DNA, the CDR3 is TGTGCCAGCAGTCTCTGGAGGAGGGGTGAGACCCAGTACTTC. This gives the protein CASSLWRRGETQYF.

This chain connects TRBV27 to TRBJ1-5, with D possibly TRBD1 on 5 matching bases. Trimming removed 5 bases at V and 10 bases at J, with 18 bases between. The V gene's germline CDR1 is MNHEY and CDR2 SMNVEV (reference sequence). The length of the CDR3 is 14 residues. The CDR3 DNA is TGTGCCAGCAGTCCCCGGGGGAATTTATATCCCCAGCATTTT. Translation: CASSPRGNLYPQHF.

The chain carries TRBV5-1 and TRBJ1-2, with D tentatively TRBD1 (5 bases). CDR1 is SGHRS, CDR2 YFSETQ, per germline. CDR3 length equals 16 residues. V was cut by 0 bases and J by 4 bases, with 16 bases left in between. CDR3 nucleotides: TGCGCCAGCAGCTTGGCTGGGGCCCAACCTTTCTATGGCTACACCTTC. It codes for CASSLAGAQPFYGYTF. Based on the CDR3 plus reference TRBV5-1 and TRBJ1-2, the full variable domain is KAGVTQTPRYLIKTRGQQVTLSCSPISGHRSVSWYQQTPGQGLQFLFEYFSETQRNKGNFPGRFSGRQFSNSRSEMNVSTLELGDSALYLCASSLAGAQPFYGYTFGSGTRLTVV.

At least ten counts were recorded for this clonotype. This sequence joins TRBV6-1 and TRBJ2-3, with D perhaps TRBD2 (6 bases). The CDR3 loop spans 15 amino acids. CDR1 and CDR2 from the germline V gene are MNHNS and SASEGT. Trimming stripped 10 bases from V and 3 bases from J, with 20 bases between. CDR3 sequence: CATRSDSGDTDTQYF. CDR3 in DNA: TGTGCCACCAGATCTGATTCGGGAGATACAGATACGCAGTATTTT.

This clonotype was seen ten or more times. V is TRBV7-3 and J is TRBJ2-4; D gene unclear. CDR1 and CDR2 (germline): SGHTA, FQGTGA. Trimming removed 2 bases from V and 0 bases from J, with 8 bases in between. The CDR3 sequence is 15 residues long. CDR3 coding DNA: TGTGCCAGCAGCTTAGACACCATAGCCAAAAACATTCAGTACTTC. Protein product: CASSLDTIAKNIQYF. Full variable domain (missing parts from reference TRBV7-3 and TRBJ2-4): GAGVSQTPSNKVTEKGKYVELRCDPISGHTALYWYRQSLGQGPEFLIYFQGTGAADDSGLPNDRFFAVRPEGSVSTLKIQRTERGDSAVYLCASSLDTIAKNIQYFGAGTRLSVL.

The chain carries TRBV19 and TRBJ1-5; TRBD1 agrees at 10 bases. Germline trimming cut 6 bases from V and 8 bases from J; bases unmatched to any gene: 13. The CDR3 length is 16 residues. Germline CDR1 reads LNHDA; CDR2 reads SQIVND (reference sequence). The DNA for the CDR3 is TGTGCCAGTAGCCACTTCGGGACAGGGGAAATGAAGCCCCAGCATTTT. Its translation is CASSHFGTGEMKPQHF. Full variable domain (missing parts from reference TRBV19 and TRBJ1-5): DGGITQSPKYLFRKEGQNVTLSCEQNLNHDAMYWYRQDPGQGLRLIYYSQIVNDFQKGDIAEGYSVSREKKESFPLTVTSAQKNPTAFYLCASSHFGTGEMKPQHFGDGTRLSIL.

This clonotype was recorded many times. The chain joins TRBV20-1 to TRBJ2-1; D not resolved. Germline V gene lookup returns CDR1 DFQATT and CDR2 SNEGSKA (reference sequence). The ends were cut back, 3 bases at V and 4 bases at J, with 16 bases in the middle. The CDR3 has 15 residues. CDR3 DNA sequence: TGCAGTGCTAGGTGGAGCGCGAGCTGGTACAATGAGCAGTTCTTC. Amino acids: CSARWSASWYNEQFF.

This clonotype was seen repeatedly, ten times or more. The rearrangement uses TRBV2 and TRBJ2-1, with TRBD2 matching 15 bases. Germline loops: CDR1 SNHLY, CDR2 FYNNEI. The CDR3 consists of 17 residues. With V trimmed by 4 bases and J by 8 bases, 9 bases remained unmatched. CDR3 residues: CASSGPGLAGGYDEQFF. The CDR3 coding sequence is TGTGCCAGCAGTGGGCCCGGACTAGCGGGAGGGTACGATGAGCAGTTCTTC.

The table lists this clonotype with a few counts. The rearrangement links TRBV5-1 to TRBJ2-3; D is undetermined. V was trimmed by 3 bases and J by 7 bases, leaving 6 bases between them. Germline assignment: CDR1 SGHRS and CDR2 YFSETQ. The CDR3 loop spans 11 amino acids. This chain's CDR3 is CASSYTNTQYF. CDR3 coding DNA: TGCGCCAGCAGCTATACAAATACGCAGTATTTT.

In its sample, this clonotype was seen a few times. The V and J genes are TRBV7-2 and TRBJ2-1, with D unclear. This CDR3 has 12 residues. The germline V gene has CDR1 SGHTA and CDR2 FQGNSA. V lost 5 bases and J 5 bases, leaving 7 bases between the germline ends. DNA of the CDR3: TGTGCCAGCAGCGACTTCGACAATGAGCAGTTCTTC. It is translated as CASSDFDNEQFF.

This clonotype has a count of ten or more. The V call is TRBV27, the J call TRBJ2-3; TRBD2 is a possible D gene (6 bases). This CDR3 comprises 16 residues. Trimming took off 5 bases at V and 0 bases at J, with 15 bases between the two ends. CDR1 and CDR2 from the germline V gene are MNHEY and SMNVEV (reference sequence). The CDR3 DNA follows: TGTGCCAGCAGTCCGGGGTGGGGGACTAGCACAGATACGCAGTATTTT. Residues: CASSPGWGTSTDTQYF.

This clonotype was counted a few times. A single base separates this from a much larger clone, so it may be a read error. As DNA, the CDR3 is TGCAGTGCTAGGCCCAGGGCTGGAACAGATATGCAGTATTTT. Protein: CSARPRAGTDMQYF. The chain carries TRBV20-1 and TRBJ2-3; D is perhaps TRBD1 (5 bases). This CDR3 contains 14 residues. CDR1 is DFQATT, CDR2 SNEGSKA, per germline (reference sequence).

The gene calls are TRBV28 and TRBJ2-7; D might be TRBD1 (6 bases). This CDR3 region has 14 residues. CDR1 is MDHEN and CDR2 is SYDVKM in the germline V gene. With 5 bases removed from V and 6 bases from J, the gap between germline ends came to 17 bases. The CDR3 DNA reads TGTGCCAGCAGTCTAGGGGCAGGGGAGACCGAGCAGTACTTC. Protein sequence: CASSLGAGETEQYF.

This clonotype was observed a handful of times. This chain uses TRBV6-1 with TRBJ1-5; TRBD1 matches 9 bases. The CDR3 is made up of 14 amino acids. The germline V gene has CDR1 MNHNS and CDR2 SASEGT. With 4 bases clipped from V and 4 bases from J, the junction kept 2 bases outside the gene matches. The CDR3 here is CASSGQGVNQPQHF. Here the CDR3 DNA reads TGTGCCAGCAGTGGACAGGGGGTGAATCAGCCCCAGCATTTT.

This clonotype was observed at least ten times. The V call is TRBV20-1, the J call TRBJ1-5; D might be TRBD1 (6 bases). CDR1 and CDR2 (germline): DFQATT, SNEGSKA (reference sequence). Trimming stripped 3 bases from V and 6 bases from J, with 15 bases between. The CDR3 consists of 14 residues. CDR3 sequence reads: CSARDKQGIQPQHF. DNA of the CDR3: TGCAGTGCTAGGGACAAGCAGGGGATTCAGCCCCAGCATTTT.

V usage is TRBV28 and J usage is TRBJ2-1; no firm D call. CDR1 is MDHEN, CDR2 SYDVKM, per germline. CDR3 length equals 13 residues. Trimming removed 3 bases at V and 7 bases at J, with 10 bases between. The CDR3: CASSFWARNEQFF. The CDR3 coding sequence is TGTGCCAGCAGTTTTTGGGCCAGGAATGAGCAGTTCTTC.

There are a few counts of this clonotype. This chain uses TRBV27 with TRBJ2-3; TRBD2 agrees at 14 bases. V gave up 6 bases and J gave up 6 bases; unmatched junction bases: 8. CDR3 size: 16 residues. The germline V gene has CDR1 MNHEY and CDR2 SMNVEV (reference sequence). The CDR3 bases are TGTGCCAGCAGCCAAGGGACTAGCGGGAGAGGGGATACGCAGTATTTT. It codes for CASSQGTSGRGDTQYF.

A few counts support this clonotype. The chain has TRBV7-9 and TRBJ1-2, with a weak D call TRBD1 (5 bases). In germline, CDR1 is SEHNR, CDR2 FQNEAQ (reference sequence). CDR3 size: 15 residues. V lost 5 bases to trimming and J lost 2 bases, with 15 bases between them. The CDR3, as DNA: TGTGCCAGCAGCGCCGGGTCGTGGGACAACTATGGCTACACCTTC. Translating gives CASSAGSWDNYGYTF.

There are many counts of this clonotype. The chain links TRBV28 to TRBJ1-5; the match to TRBD1 covers 9 bases. Trimming removed 6 bases from V and 1 base from J; junction bases left unmatched: 4. CDR3 length equals 15 residues. Germline-derived CDR1 and CDR2 are MDHEN and SYDVKM. This CDR3 reads CASRRTGGSNQPQHF. The CDR3 DNA reads TGTGCCAGCAGGCGTACAGGGGGCAGCAATCAGCCCCAGCATTTT.

A few counts support this clonotype. The chain joins TRBV20-1 to TRBJ2-6; 11 nucleotides agree with TRBD2. Trimming removed 0 bases from V and 2 bases from J; junction bases left unmatched: 9. CDR1 and CDR2 from the germline V gene are DFQATT and SNEGSKA (reference sequence). The length of the CDR3 is 19 residues. The CDR3: CSARDRSGRAFPGANVLTF. The DNA of the CDR3 is TGCAGTGCTAGAGATCGTAGCGGGAGGGCCTTCCCTGGGGCCAACGTCCTGACTTTC.